The sequence of this TCR beta chain was determined in a study of cytomegalovirus exposure and HLA in healthy donors. J gave up 8 bases and V 5 bases, and 8 bases lay outside the gene matches. The germline V gene encodes CDR1 SGHDT and CDR2 YYEEEE. This CDR3 has 13 amino acids. PCR was performed using 60 Vbeta and 13 Jbeta primers. Here immunoSEQ multiplex PCR was the method, and the copy in TCRdb shows in-frame clones only, minus some. This table holds about 110,000 clones, approximately 86% found once. Study-wide results and caveats: Common viral pathogens seemed, in a later analysis, to connect with several of the most significant clusters.

In this sample, this clone turned up once. The antigen is undetermined. The chain couples TRBV5-6 to TRBJ2-3, with 7 bases aligning to TRBD2. This TCR was recovered from a man aged 18-30 years in good health and CMV-seronegative. Sequencing used PBMCs. CDR3: CASRGDYLGTQYF. In DNA, the CDR3 is TGTGCCAGCAGAGGGGACTACCTTGGTACGCAGTATTTT.